The text below deals with one T cell receptor beta chain. The specificity of this receptor is unknown. The data are from a study of T cells expressing NK-cell markers (dated by TCRdb to 2020 to 2021). In terms of the full investigation: In sorted CD3+CD56+NKG2C+, CD3+CD56+NKG2C- and CD3+CD56-NKG2C+ T-cell subsets from eight donors, TCR beta-chain repertoires were profiled. Of the eight sequenced donors, seven were found to be HCMV-seropositive and one was found to be HCMV-seronegative. All eight donors whose samples were sequenced were randomly selected healthy volunteers, three of them men and five women. Illumina HiSeq 2000/2500, MiSeq or NextSeq was used to sequence libraries as 2 x 150 bp reads.

Sequenced on an Illumina HiSeq 2000. TCR beta cDNA libraries were made by 5'RACE template switching that added a universal primer site and unique molecular identifiers. cDNA synthesis was primed from the TCR beta constant segment, followed by two successive PCR amplification steps. The authors' analysis ran thus. MIGEC handled demultiplexing of the reads and grouping by UMI, while MiTCR was used to assemble and quantify clonotypes. To exclude erroneous sequences, only TCR cDNA sequences supported by at least two reads were retained. Downstream repertoire analysis used the tcR package, and clonotypes were matched across fractions by CDR3 nucleotide sequence plus V segment. Antigen specificity was annotated against VDJdb with VDJmatch, allowing one amino acid substitution in CDR3. TCRdb reprocessed the reads, so every CDR3 protein sequence counts as one entry and DNA is not shown. These V and J calls rely on TCRdb rather than the paper's analysis. The table held for this sample gives about 110,000 distinct CDR3 sequences. 15% to 20% of the sample rests with the top ten.

The CDR3 measures 18 amino acids from cysteine to phenylalanine. Nucleotide data are not available. The germline V gene sets CDR1 to MNHEY and CDR2 to SVGAGI. Overall study results and their limits: In several donors, the dominant CD3+CD56+NKG2C+ clonotypes were among the top 10 CD8+ clonotypes and accounted for about 1.0-7.5% of CD8+ T cells. Those dominant clonotypes were again the most abundant among CD3+CD56-NKG2C+ cells in a few donors, at roughly 25-65%. Whether the expanded NKG2C-expressing T cell clones were specific for HCMV antigens remained unclear.

HCMV-specific IgG was detected in serum with a commercial ELISA kit to determine HCMV serostatus. Ficoll density gradient centrifugation was used to isolate peripheral blood mononuclear cells from blood. The receptor was derived from a woman aged 18-70 years in good health. Source material: blood T cells: a sorted CD56 or NKG2C T cell subset, CD4+ or CD8+ T cells, or bulk PBMC T cells (not recorded which). The rearranged chain carries TRBV6-5 and TRBJ2-1; the TCRdb D gene call, TRBD1, has no DNA to confirm it. The CDR3 sequence is CASSYSILGGQGSNEQFF.